This T cell receptor beta chain was captured by sequencing in a study of T cells in Graves' hyperthyroidism and ophthalmopathy. Whole-study results and caveats: Model predictions of ophthalmopathy came a median roughly 6.7 months before onset.

The study enrolled patients aged 18 to 65 with newly diagnosed hyperthyroidism of under 2 months' duration. Exclusion followed for patients with uncontrolled infection, other autoimmune disease, pregnancy or lactation. In making diagnoses, clinical symptoms, serum thyroxine and TRAb, thyroid ultrasound and orbital computed tomography were all used. The CDR3 spans 13 residues. With V trimmed by 6 bases and J by 6 bases, 7 bases remained unmatched. Many counts were recorded for this clonotype. No antigen is known for it. Using RNA transcripts as the source, TCR beta CDR3 regions were amplified. The TCR CDR3 first-round RT-PCR relied on the HTBI primer set. MiXCR, applied by TCRdb to the multiplex PCR reads, yields one record per CDR3 protein. Among hundreds of thousands of distinct CDR3 sequences listed, 38% were seen once.

This receptor was taken from a man between 18 and 29 years old with Graves' hyperthyroidism. The chain recombines TRBV12-3 or TRBV12-4 with TRBJ1-2, with 7 bases matching TRBD1. The specimen sequenced was blood. This CDR3 reads CASSPGGTDGYTF. CDR3 nucleotide sequence: TGTGCCAGCAGCCCAGGAGGGACAGATGGCTACACCTTC.